This T cell receptor beta chain was recorded in a study of Ad26.COV2.S vaccination and SARS-CoV-2 variants. Study overall: The vaccine Ad26.COV2.S was put into the muscle once, or twice with 56 days between.

This table comes from immunoSEQ multiplex PCR, and its TCRdb copy is limited to in-frame clones, with some not included. The sample lists 300,000 to 400,000 clones; 80% to 90% were seen once. General study findings and limits: Total responses of T cells may have been underestimated by the analyses of TCR breadth and depth. Substantial breadth in spike-specific CD8+ and CD4+ T cell responses was reportedly seen after vaccination. Non-spike TCR breadth showed similarity between vaccine and placebo recipients.

The V and J ends lost 6 bases and 0 bases, in that order; junction bases with no gene match: 8. Germline loops: CDR1 MNHEY, CDR2 SVGAGI. The CDR3 has 15 residues. On this clone: Its antigen is unidentified.

Treatment: some 20 received Ad26.COV2.S at low or high dose, single or two shots; 5 received placebo; per-sample allocation not given. Vaccine and placebo recipients were sampled on day 63 after the first injection. The material was peripheral blood, obtained in a trial of Ad26.COV2.S vaccine versus placebo. The chain combines TRBV6-5 with TRBJ2-7; 7 bases are a match to TRBD1. This clonotype originated in a person aged 18-65 years who received the Ad26.COV2.S COVID-19 vaccine or a placebo. As DNA, the CDR3 is TGTGCCAGCAGGACAGGGCCGACCAGCTCCTACGAGCAGTACTTC. Encoded protein: CASRTGPTSSYEQYF.